Below are 4 T cell receptor beta chains sequenced from a single sample in a study of regulatory T cells in long-lasting Graves disease. For TCR beta, libraries came from iRepertoire HTBI primers and Arm-PCR of CDR3 regions. TCRdb called the multiplex PCR reads again in MiXCR, with one record for every CDR3 protein. The sample has around 430,000 distinct CDR3 sequences, less than 25% seen once. Described time point: persistent/refractory GD, antithyroid drugs over 5 years with positive TRAb. PBMC-extracted RNA yielded the TCR library. Sequenced material: peripheral blood mononuclear cells (PBMCs), taken when the disease was refractory, from a patient treated with antithyroid drugs. The receptors were sampled from a female donor with Graves disease.

V is TRBV4-3 and J is TRBJ2-2; maybe TRBD1 (6 bases). V lost 1 base to trimming and J lost 6 bases, with 15 bases between them. CDR3 length: 16 amino acids. CDR1 is LGHNA, CDR2 YSLEER, per germline. CDR3 amino acids: CASSQAAPGVAGELFF. In DNA form, the CDR3 reads TGCGCCAGCAGCCAAGCCGCCCCAGGGGTGGCCGGGGAGCTGTTTTTT.

This chain links TRBV5-1 with TRBJ2-3; D remains ambiguous. V was cut by 0 bases and J by 0 bases, with 5 bases left in between. Germline CDR1 and CDR2: SGHRS and YFSETQ. The CDR3 runs 14 residues. CDR3 in DNA: TGCGCCAGCAGCTTGGGAGTTAGCACAGATACGCAGTATTTT. Amino acid sequence: CASSLGVSTDTQYF.

In its sample, this clonotype was seen a few times. J is TRBJ1-2 and V is TRBV29-1, with TRBD1 identical over 7 bases. Germline CDR1 reads SQVTM; CDR2 reads ANQGSEA. The CDR3 covers 10 residues. Unmatched junction bases numbered 8, after V lost 6 bases and J lost 13 bases. The DNA of the CDR3 is TGCAGCGTGCTCGGACAGGCCTGCACCTTC. It yields the protein CSVLGQACTF.

There are a few counts of this clonotype. The J gene is TRBJ2-2, the V gene TRBV29-1; tentatively, D is TRBD2 (5 bases). This CDR3 is 12 amino acids long. Germline CDR1 and CDR2: SQVTM and ANQGSEA. V shed 4 bases and J shed 4 bases, with 7 bases lying between them. CDR3 residues: CSVVEATGELFF. The CDR3 DNA follows: TGCAGCGTTGTGGAGGCCACCGGGGAGCTGTTTTTT.